Following are 23 T cell receptor beta chains from one sample sequenced in a study of Ad26.COV2.S vaccination and SARS-CoV-2 variants. The treatment was: some 19 received Ad26.COV2.S at low or high dose, single or two shots; 5 received placebo; per-sample allocation not given. Samples came from day 63 after the first vaccine or placebo injection. Repertoires were generated with immunoSEQ multiplex PCR, while TCRdb's copy carries only in-frame clones and drops some. The sample includes roughly 400,000 clones, around 91% seen only once; the top ten take 1.9%. The sample in question was peripheral blood, obtained in a trial of Ad26.COV2.S vaccine versus placebo. The receptors come from a person between 18 and 65 years old who received the Ad26.COV2.S COVID-19 vaccine or a placebo.

V is TRBV29-1 and J is TRBJ1-1; D is ambiguous. The CDR3 is made up of 12 amino acids. Trimming removed 6 bases from V and 2 bases from J, with 10 bases in between. CDR1 SQVTM and CDR2 ANQGSEA come from the germline V gene. This CDR3 reads CSVPAFNTEAFF. In DNA form, the CDR3 reads TGCAGCGTCCCCGCCTTCAACACTGAAGCTTTCTTT.

The J gene is TRBJ2-5, the V gene TRBV7-3; unclear D gene. CDR3 size: 16 residues. CDR1 SGHTA and CDR2 FQGTGA come from the germline V gene. V was shortened by 5 bases and J by 5 bases, with 21 bases between the two germline ends. The CDR3 coding sequence is TGTGCCAGCAGCCGTCCTTCGGGTCTCGGGCGGGAGACCCAGTACTTC. Translation: CASSRPSGLGRETQYF.

The chain links TRBV14 to TRBJ2-2; no clear D. V was clipped by 4 bases and J by 5 bases, with 8 bases between them. The V gene's germline CDR1 is SGHDN and CDR2 FVKESK. CDR3 size: 13 residues. In DNA form, the CDR3 reads TGTGCCAGCAGCCCCCGAGTAACCGGGGAGCTGTTTTTT. Its protein is CASSPRVTGELFF.

This clone was seen more than once but under ten times. This chain links TRBV12-3 or TRBV12-4 with TRBJ1-6; TRBD1 might be the D (5 bases). This CDR3 has 13 residues. V shed 5 bases and J shed 10 bases, with 12 bases lying between them. CDR3 in DNA: TGTGCCAGCAGTCAGGGTGGGGACTCACCCCTCCACTTT. Translation: CASSQGGDSPLHF.

DNA of the CDR3: TGTGCCAGCAGGGCCCAGGGACTACCCCAAGAGACCCAGTACTTC. This codes for CASRAQGLPQETQYF. The chain is built from TRBV2 and TRBJ2-5; 7 bases agree with TRBD2. J gave up 1 base and V 6 bases, and 8 bases lay outside the gene matches. The CDR3 is 15 amino acids. The germline gives CDR1 SNHLY, CDR2 FYNNEI.

This clone was counted once. V usage is TRBV28 and J usage is TRBJ2-7, with 7 nucleotides matching TRBD2. V lost 7 bases and J lost 2; bases outside the gene matches: 11. Germline CDR1 and CDR2: MDHEN and SYDVKM. There are 15 residues in the CDR3. CDR3 sequence: CASTSSSGAPYEQYF. In DNA, the CDR3 is TGTGCCAGCACCTCCTCTAGCGGAGCTCCCTACGAGCAGTACTTC.

The chain is built from TRBV6-6 and TRBJ2-7, with D maybe TRBD2 (5 bases). Germline values: CDR1 MNHNY, CDR2 SVGAGI (reference sequence). Trimming removed 2 bases from V and 2 bases from J, with 16 bases in between. The CDR3 length is 16 residues. CDR3 DNA sequence: TGTGCCAGCAGTTACGACACATCGGCGGGCACCTACGAGCAGTACTTC. Its translation: CASSYDTSAGTYEQYF.

V and J are TRBV7-8 and TRBJ2-1; 14 nucleotides match TRBD2. Germline V lookup: CDR1 SGHVS, CDR2 FQNEAQ. V was pared by 7 bases and J by 6 bases, with 11 bases of the junction left unmatched. CDR3 length equals 17 residues. CDR3 loop: CASTVRGGLAGGNEQFF. The CDR3 DNA is TGTGCCAGCACCGTTCGCGGCGGACTAGCGGGAGGCAATGAGCAGTTCTTC.

The chain employs TRBV19 and TRBJ2-4; D is perhaps TRBD1 (6 bases). Germline V gene data show CDR1 as LNHDA and CDR2 as SQIVND (reference sequence). The V end was cut by 0 bases, the J end by 1 base, with 13 bases between. This CDR3 spans 17 amino acids. Here the CDR3 reads CASSIELATGAKNIQYF. CDR3 sequence (DNA): TGTGCCAGTAGTATAGAGCTAGCTACAGGGGCCAAAAACATTCAGTACTTC. The whole variable domain, filled in from reference TRBV19 and TRBJ2-4, reads DGGITQSPKYLFRKEGQNVTLSCEQNLNHDAMYWYRQDPGQGLRLIYYSQIVNDFQKGDIAEGYSVSREKKESFPLTVTSAQKNPTAFYLCASSIELATGAKNIQYFGAGTRLSVL.

This chain connects TRBV7-9 to TRBJ1-2; D is uncertain. The V end lost 5 bases, the J end lost 4 bases, and 14 bases lay between the germline ends. The V gene's germline CDR1 is SEHNR and CDR2 FQNEAQ (reference sequence). The CDR3 contains 14 residues. CDR3 residues: CASSGRAGPYGYTF. DNA for the CDR3: TGTGCCAGCAGCGGCCGAGCGGGCCCCTATGGCTACACCTTC.

This chain uses TRBV30 with TRBJ2-7, with TRBD2 as a possible D gene (5 bases). CDR3 length: 14 residues. V shed 1 base and J shed 6 bases, with 16 bases lying between them. The germline V gene has CDR1 GTSNPN and CDR2 SVGIG (reference sequence). CDR3 DNA sequence: TGTGCCTGGAGTGGTTCGGACGTAGGAGGCGAGCAGTACTTC. Translated: CAWSGSDVGGEQYF.

The chain is built from TRBV25-1 and TRBJ1-2, with a weak D call TRBD1 (6 bases). V shed 6 bases and J shed 5 bases, with 7 bases lying between them. Germline V gene data show CDR1 as MGHDK and CDR2 as SYGVNS. CDR3 length: 11 residues. CDR3 region: CASSQGYGYTF. The DNA of the CDR3 is TGTGCCAGCAGCCAGGGGTATGGCTACACCTTC.

This rearrangement joins TRBV6-1 to TRBJ2-7; 9 bases are shared with TRBD2. Germline V gene sequence: CDR1 MNHNS, CDR2 SASEGT. J was trimmed by 2 bases and V by 3 bases; bases with no gene match: 2. This CDR3 has 14 residues. CDR3 coding DNA: TGTGCCAGCAGTGAGCTAGCGGGGACCTACGAGCAGTACTTC. This gives the protein CASSELAGTYEQYF.

This sequence joins TRBV3-1 (or the pseudogene TRBV3-2) and TRBJ2-7; D is ambiguous. Germline assignment: CDR1 LGHDT and CDR2 YNNKEL (reference sequence). The germline V and J ends were trimmed by 4 bases and 6 bases, with 10 bases remaining between them. This CDR3 comprises 12 residues. The CDR3 DNA reads as TGTGCCAGCAGCCCCACCTCCGGCGAGCAGTACTTC. It translates to CASSPTSGEQYF.

This chain uses TRBV7-3 with TRBJ2-1, with TRBD1 matching over 8 bases. Germline V CDR1 and CDR2: SGHTA, FQGTGA. Trimming cost V 4 bases and J 9 bases; bases outside gene matches: 8. This CDR3 region has 14 residues. In DNA, the CDR3 is TGTGCCAGCAGCTCGCAGACAGGGGCCGGTGAGCAGTTCTTC. Translation gives CASSSQTGAGEQFF.

The chain recombines TRBV5-5 with TRBJ1-2; D call uncertain. V dropped 0 bases and J dropped 4 bases, with 13 bases sitting between them. CDR3 length: 15 residues. Germline lookup yields CDR1 SGHKS and CDR2 YYEKEE (reference sequence). The DNA of the CDR3 is TGTGCCAGCAGCTTGGCCTCTTCACCTATCTATGGCTACACCTTC. Translated, it gives CASSLASSPIYGYTF. Variable domain in full (rest from reference TRBV5-5 and TRBJ1-2): DAGVTQSPTHLIKTRGQQVTLRCSPISGHKSVSWYQQVLGQGPQFIFQYYEKEERGRGNFPDRFSARQFPNYSSELNVNALLLGDSALYLCASSLASSPIYGYTFGSGTRLTVV.

This sequence joins TRBV11-2 and TRBJ2-1; 10 bases align to TRBD2. Germline-derived CDR1 and CDR2 are SGHAT and FQNNGV. This CDR3 contains 16 residues. Losses at the gene ends were 3 bases for V and 5 bases for J; bases not matched to a gene: 7. The CDR3 DNA reads as TGTGCCAGCAGCTTTCTAGCGGGAGTCGCCCACAATGAGCAGTTCTTC. Translating gives CASSFLAGVAHNEQFF.

The rearrangement uses TRBV2 and TRBJ1-5, with D perhaps TRBD1 (5 bases). The length of the CDR3 is 13 residues. CDR1 and CDR2 from the germline V gene are SNHLY and FYNNEI. V was cut by 8 bases and J by 0 bases, with 8 bases left in between. The CDR3, as DNA: TGTGCCAGCCAAGGGGATAGCAATCAGCCCCAGCATTTT. Its protein product is CASQGDSNQPQHF.

The genes are TRBV9 and TRBJ2-7, with unresolved D. CDR3 length: 14 residues. CDR1 SGDLS and CDR2 YYNGEE come from the germline V gene. The ends were cut back, 3 bases at V and 2 bases at J, with 12 bases in the middle. This CDR3 reads CASSDSRFPYEQYF. The CDR3 DNA is TGTGCCAGCAGCGATTCCAGGTTCCCCTACGAGCAGTACTTC.

V usage is TRBV11-2 and J usage is TRBJ2-1; D gene unclear. The germline gives CDR1 SGHAT, CDR2 FQNNGV. This CDR3 has 14 residues. Deletions cut 0 bases from V and 8 bases from J, with 11 bases between. The CDR3, as DNA: TGTGCCAGCAGCTTAGAGGGCACCCGGGATGAGCAGTTCTTC. It is translated as CASSLEGTRDEQFF.

CDR3 DNA: TGTGCCAGCAGCGAACTGCCCCTCAGGGGGACTACCTACGAGCAGTACTTC. Translating gives CASSELPLRGTTYEQYF. The V gene is TRBV7-8, the J gene TRBJ2-7; D assignment may be TRBD1 or TRBD2 (7 bases each). The germline CDR1 and CDR2 sequences are SGHVS and FQNEAQ. The V end was cut by 5 bases, the J end by 2 bases, with 22 bases between. The CDR3 length is 17 residues. Complete variable domain (other parts from reference TRBV7-8 and TRBJ2-7): GAGVSQSPRYKVAKRGQDVALRCDPISGHVSLFWYQQALGQGPEFLTYFQNEAQLDKSGLPSDRFFAERPEGSVSTLKIQRTQQEDSAVYLCASSELPLRGTTYEQYFGPGTRLTVT.

The chain uses TRBV4-2 and TRBJ2-5; 9 nucleotides agree with TRBD1. Losses at the gene ends were 3 bases for V and 5 bases for J; bases not matched to a gene: 10. Germline assignment: CDR1 LGHNA and CDR2 YNFKEQ. This CDR3 contains 16 residues. The CDR3 nucleotides are TGTGCCAGCAGCCAGGGACCGGGACAGGGACAGGAGACCCAGTACTTC. Translated, it gives CASSQGPGQGQETQYF.

This chain uses TRBV27 with TRBJ2-1, with 11 bases matching TRBD2. The CDR3 loop spans 18 amino acids. Germline V gene data show CDR1 as MNHEY and CDR2 as SMNVEV (reference sequence). V was pared by 3 bases and J by 0 bases, with 7 bases of the junction left unmatched. The CDR3 DNA is TGTGCCAGCAGTTTGGCTAGCGGGAGGTTGAGCTCCTACAATGAGCAGTTCTTC. Its protein product is CASSLASGRLSSYNEQFF.